This T cell receptor (beta chain) was sequenced in a study of cytomegalovirus exposure and HLA in healthy donors. Using immunoSEQ multiplex PCR, the repertoire was profiled, and TCRdb retains in-frame clones only, with some absent. The sample shows approximately 65,000 clones, 96% of them seen only once. The CDR3 runs to 13 residues. Germline V gene lookup returns CDR1 SGHTA and CDR2 FQGNSA. Germline trimming cut 5 bases from V and 7 bases from J; bases unmatched to any gene: 5. This clone was seen once. Sequencing input: PBMCs. J is TRBJ1-5 and V is TRBV7-2; 7 positions match TRBD1. The clonotype comes from a young man in good health and CMV-seronegative. This CDR3 is CASSNDRDQPQHF. For the CDR3, the DNA is TGTGCCAGCAGCAATGACAGGGACCAGCCCCAGCATTTT.